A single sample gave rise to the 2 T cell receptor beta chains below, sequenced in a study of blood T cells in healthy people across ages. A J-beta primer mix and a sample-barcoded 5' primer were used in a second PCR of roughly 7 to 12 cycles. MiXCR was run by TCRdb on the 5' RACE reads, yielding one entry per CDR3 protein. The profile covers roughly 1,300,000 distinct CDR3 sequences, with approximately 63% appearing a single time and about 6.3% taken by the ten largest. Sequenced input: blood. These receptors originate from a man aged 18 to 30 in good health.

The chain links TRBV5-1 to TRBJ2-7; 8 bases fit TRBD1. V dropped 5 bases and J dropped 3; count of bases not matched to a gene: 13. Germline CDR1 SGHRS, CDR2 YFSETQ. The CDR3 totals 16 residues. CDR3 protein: CASSPRTGQGHYEQYF. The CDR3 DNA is TGCGCCAGCAGTCCACGGACAGGGCAAGGTCACTACGAGCAGTACTTC.

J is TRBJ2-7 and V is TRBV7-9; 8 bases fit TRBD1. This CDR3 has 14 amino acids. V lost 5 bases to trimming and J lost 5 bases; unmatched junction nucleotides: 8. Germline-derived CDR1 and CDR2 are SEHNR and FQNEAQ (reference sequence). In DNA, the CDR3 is TGTGCCAGCAGCCCGCCGGGACAGGCTAACGAGCAGTACTTC. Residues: CASSPPGQANEQYF.